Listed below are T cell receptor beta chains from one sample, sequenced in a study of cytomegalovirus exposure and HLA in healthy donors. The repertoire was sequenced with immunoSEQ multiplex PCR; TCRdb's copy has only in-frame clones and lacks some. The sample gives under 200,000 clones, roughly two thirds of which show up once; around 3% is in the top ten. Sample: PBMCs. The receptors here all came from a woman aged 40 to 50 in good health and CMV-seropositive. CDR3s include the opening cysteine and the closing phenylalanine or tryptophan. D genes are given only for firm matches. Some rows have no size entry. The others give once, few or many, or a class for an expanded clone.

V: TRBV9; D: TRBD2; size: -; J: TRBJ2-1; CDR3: CASSPSSGNYNEQFF; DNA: TGTGCCAGCAGCCCTTCTAGCGGGAACTACAATGAGCAGTTCTTC
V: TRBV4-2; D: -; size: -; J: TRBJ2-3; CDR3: CASSPINLLADTQYF; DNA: TGTGCCAGCAGCCCAATAAACCTATTGGCAGATACGCAGTATTTT
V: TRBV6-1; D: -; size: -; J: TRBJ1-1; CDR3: CASSERTRNTEAFF; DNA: TGTGCCAGCAGCGAACGGACAAGGAACACTGAAGCTTTCTTT
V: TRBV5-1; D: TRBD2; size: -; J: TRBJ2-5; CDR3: CASSLSGGVVQETQYF; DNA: TGCGCCAGCAGCCTTAGCGGGGGGGTCGTCCAAGAGACCCAGTACTTC
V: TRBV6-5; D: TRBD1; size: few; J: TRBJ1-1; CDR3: CASSPGTGRRTEAFF; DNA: TGTGCCAGCAGTCCGGGGACAGGGAGGAGAACTGAAGCTTTCTTT
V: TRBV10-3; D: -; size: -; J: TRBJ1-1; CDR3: CAIRTGQMNTEAFF; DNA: TGTGCCATCAGAACGGGACAAATGAACACTGAAGCTTTCTTT
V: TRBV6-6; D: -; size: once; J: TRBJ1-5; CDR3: CASSSGINNQPQHF; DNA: TGTGCCAGCTCTTCGGGGATCAACAATCAGCCCCAGCATTTT
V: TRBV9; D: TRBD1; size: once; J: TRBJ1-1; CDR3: CASSVGTGAVINTEAFF; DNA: TGTGCCAGCAGCGTTGGGACAGGGGCCGTTATCAACACTGAAGCTTTCTTT
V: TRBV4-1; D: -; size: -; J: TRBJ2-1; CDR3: CASSQELNNEQFF; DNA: TGCGCCAGCAGCCAAGAATTAAACAATGAGCAGTTCTTC
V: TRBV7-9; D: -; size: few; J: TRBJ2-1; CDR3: CASSLGNARGEQFF; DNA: TGTGCCAGCAGCTTAGGGAACGCCCGGGGTGAGCAGTTCTTC
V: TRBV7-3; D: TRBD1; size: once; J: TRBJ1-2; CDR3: CASSPGGSAYGYTF; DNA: TGTGCCAGCAGCCCAGGGGGAAGTGCGTATGGCTACACCTTC
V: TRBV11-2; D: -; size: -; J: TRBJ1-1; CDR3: CASSFQGFGTEAFF; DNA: TGTGCCAGCAGCTTCCAGGGTTTCGGCACTGAAGCTTTCTTT
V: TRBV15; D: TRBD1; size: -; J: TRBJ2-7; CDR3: CATSTGQPLYEQYF; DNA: TGTGCCACCAGCACGGGACAGCCATTGTACGAGCAGTACTTC
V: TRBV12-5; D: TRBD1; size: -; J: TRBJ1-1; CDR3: CASGLRTGGDTEAFF; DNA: TGTGCTAGTGGTCTCCGGACAGGGGGGGACACTGAAGCTTTCTTT
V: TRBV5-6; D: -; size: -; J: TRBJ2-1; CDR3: CASSLILNEQFF; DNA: TGTGCCAGCAGCTTAATTCTTAATGAGCAGTTCTTC
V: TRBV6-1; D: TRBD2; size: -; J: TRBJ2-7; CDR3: CASSTGLESYEQYF; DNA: TGTGCCAGCAGTACGGGACTAGAGAGTTACGAGCAGTACTTC
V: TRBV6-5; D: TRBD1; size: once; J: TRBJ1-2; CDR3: CASSYTGTDYGYPF; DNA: TGTGCCAGCAGTTACACCGGGACAGACTATGGCTACCCCTTC
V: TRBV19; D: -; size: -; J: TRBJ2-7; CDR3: CASSMSESYEQYF; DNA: TGTGCCAGTAGTATGTCGGAGTCCTACGAGCAGTACTTC
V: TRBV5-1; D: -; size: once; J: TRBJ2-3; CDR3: CASSLTGQYTDTQYF; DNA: TGCGCCAGCAGCTTGACAGGGCAATACACAGATACGCAGTATTTT
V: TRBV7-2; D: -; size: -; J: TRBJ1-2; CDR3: CASSLDGGPNYGYTF; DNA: TGTGCCAGCAGCTTAGACGGGGGTCCAAACTATGGCTACACCTTC
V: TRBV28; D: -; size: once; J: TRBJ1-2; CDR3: CASSSHPTAGVSTNYGYTF; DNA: TGTGCCAGCAGCTCACACCCCACTGCCGGGGTCTCGACTAACTATGGCTACACCTTC
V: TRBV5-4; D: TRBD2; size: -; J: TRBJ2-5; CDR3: CASSMGLPIQETQYF; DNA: TGTGCCAGCAGTATGGGACTACCTATACAAGAGACCCAGTACTTC
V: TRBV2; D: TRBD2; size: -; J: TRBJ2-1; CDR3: CASRTSGRVIF; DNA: TGTGCCAGTAGGACTAGCGGGAGGGTAATCTTC
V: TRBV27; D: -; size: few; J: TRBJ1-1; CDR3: CASSLGWEAEAFF; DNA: TGTGCCAGCAGTTTAGGGTGGGAGGCTGAAGCTTTCTTT
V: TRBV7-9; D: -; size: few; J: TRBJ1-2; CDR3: CASSLVGAGYTF; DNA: TGTGCCAGCAGCTTAGTGGGAGCTGGCTACACCTTC
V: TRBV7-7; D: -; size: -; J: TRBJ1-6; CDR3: CASSLRVDGLKKAALHF; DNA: TGTGCTAGCAGCTTAAGAGTCGACGGACTTAAAAAGGCGGCCCTCCACTTT
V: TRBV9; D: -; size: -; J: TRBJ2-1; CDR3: CASSVAPDNEQFF; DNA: TGTGCCAGCAGCGTAGCCCCTGACAATGAGCAGTTCTTC
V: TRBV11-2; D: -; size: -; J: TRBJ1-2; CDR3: CASSLAVEDYGYTF; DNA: TGTGCCAGCAGCTTAGCTGTAGAGGACTATGGCTACACCTTC
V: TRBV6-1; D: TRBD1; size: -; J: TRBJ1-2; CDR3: CASSSHGTANYGYTF; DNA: TGTGCCAGCAGTTCACATGGGACAGCTAACTATGGCTACACCTTC
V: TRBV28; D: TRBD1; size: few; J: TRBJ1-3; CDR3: CASRNLDRDGNTIYF; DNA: TGTGCCAGCAGAAACTTGGACAGGGATGGAAACACCATATATTTT
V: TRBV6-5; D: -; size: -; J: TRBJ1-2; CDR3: CASSSHRVVIGYTF; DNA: TGTGCCAGCAGTTCTCACAGGGTTGTCATTGGCTACACCTTC
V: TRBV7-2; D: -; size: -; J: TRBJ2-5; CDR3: CASSLASGGRETQYF; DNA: TGTGCCAGCAGCTTAGCGTCGGGGGGCCGAGAGACCCAGTACTTC
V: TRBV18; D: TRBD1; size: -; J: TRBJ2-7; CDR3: CASSPETGGGYEQYF; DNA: TGTGCCAGCTCACCGGAGACAGGGGGCGGGTACGAGCAGTACTTC
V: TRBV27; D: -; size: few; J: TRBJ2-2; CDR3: CASSFRTGELFF; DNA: TGTGCCAGCAGTTTTCGCACCGGGGAGCTGTTTTTT
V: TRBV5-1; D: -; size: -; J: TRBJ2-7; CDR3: CASRGGTAYEQYF; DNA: TGCGCCAGCAGAGGAGGGACCGCCTACGAGCAGTACTTC
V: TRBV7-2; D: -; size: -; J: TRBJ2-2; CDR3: CASSRTLNTGELFF; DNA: TGTGCCAGCAGCAGGACTCTAAACACCGGGGAGCTGTTTTTT
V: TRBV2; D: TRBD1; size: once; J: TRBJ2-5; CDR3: CASSPRDRLEETQYF; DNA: TGTGCCAGCAGTCCACGGGACAGGTTAGAGGAGACCCAGTACTTC
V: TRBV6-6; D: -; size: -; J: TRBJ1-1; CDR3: CASSYFSAATEAFF; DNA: TGTGCCAGCAGTTACTTTTCCGCGGCCACTGAAGCTTTCTTT
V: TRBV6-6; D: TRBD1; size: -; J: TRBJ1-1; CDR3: CASSSSDRGGAFF; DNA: TGTGCCAGCAGTTCCTCGGACAGGGGAGGAGCTTTCTTT
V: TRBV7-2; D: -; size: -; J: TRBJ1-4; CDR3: CASSLVGGGPEKLFF; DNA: TGTGCCAGCAGCTTAGTGGGAGGGGGGCCCGAAAAACTGTTTTTT
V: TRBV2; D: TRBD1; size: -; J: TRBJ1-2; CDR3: CATPDRGLGGYTF; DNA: TGTGCCACCCCTGACAGGGGGCTGGGTGGCTACACCTTC
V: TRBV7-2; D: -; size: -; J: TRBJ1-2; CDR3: CASSSAVVSDGYPF; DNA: TGTGCCAGCAGCTCTGCGGTGGTATCGGATGGCTACCCCTTC
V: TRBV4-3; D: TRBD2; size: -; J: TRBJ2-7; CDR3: CASSQHKPGLLSYEQYF; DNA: TGCGCCAGCAGCCAACACAAACCGGGACTACTCTCCTACGAGCAGTACTTC
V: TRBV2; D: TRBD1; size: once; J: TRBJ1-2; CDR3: CASSLMGQGPGYTF; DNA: TGTGCCAGCAGCTTAATGGGACAGGGACCTGGCTACACCTTC
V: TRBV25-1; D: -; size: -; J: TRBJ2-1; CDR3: CASSEFGSYNEQFF; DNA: TGTGCCAGCAGTGAGTTTGGGAGCTACAATGAGCAGTTCTTC
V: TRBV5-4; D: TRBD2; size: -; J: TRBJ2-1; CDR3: CASRYGEGEQFF; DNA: TGTGCCAGCAGGTACGGGGAGGGTGAGCAGTTCTTC
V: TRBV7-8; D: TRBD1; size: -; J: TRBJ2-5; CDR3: CASSLTGGTQYF; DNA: TGTGCCAGCAGCTTAACAGGGGGCACCCAGTACTTC
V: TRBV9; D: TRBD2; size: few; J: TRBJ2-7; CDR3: CASSPRTSGSSEQYF; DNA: TGTGCCAGCAGCCCCCGGACTAGCGGGAGCAGCGAGCAGTACTTC
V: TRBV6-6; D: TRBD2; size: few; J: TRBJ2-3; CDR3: CAIERDPRTDTQYF; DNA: TGTGCCATCGAGCGGGACCCCAGGACAGATACGCAGTATTTT
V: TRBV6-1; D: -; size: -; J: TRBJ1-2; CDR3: CASSGSNF; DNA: TGTGCCAGCAGTGGGAGCAACTTC
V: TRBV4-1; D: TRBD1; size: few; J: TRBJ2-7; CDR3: CASSPGQGVPYEQYF; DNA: TGCGCCAGCAGCCCTGGACAGGGCGTCCCCTACGAGCAGTACTTC
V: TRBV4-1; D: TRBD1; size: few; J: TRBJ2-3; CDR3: CASSQVGTGGAGDTQYF; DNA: TGCGCCAGCAGCCAAGTCGGGACAGGGGGCGCCGGAGATACGCAGTATTTT
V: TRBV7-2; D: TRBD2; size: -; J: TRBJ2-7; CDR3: CASSSSGSSSSYEQYF; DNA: TGTGCCAGCAGCTCAAGCGGGAGCTCGAGCTCCTACGAGCAGTACTTC
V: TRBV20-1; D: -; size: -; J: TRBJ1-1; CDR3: CSAMSGTEAFF; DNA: TGCAGTGCTATGTCAGGCACTGAAGCTTTCTTT
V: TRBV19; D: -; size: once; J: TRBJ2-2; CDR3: CASSIGGEATGELFF; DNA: TGTGCCAGTAGTATAGGAGGTGAGGCGACCGGGGAGCTGTTTTTT
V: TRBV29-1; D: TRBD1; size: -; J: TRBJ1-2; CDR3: CSVKTGANHGYTF; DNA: TGCAGCGTCAAAACAGGGGCAAACCATGGCTACACCTTC
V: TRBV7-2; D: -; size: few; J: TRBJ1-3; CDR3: CASSPAGAGGNTIYF; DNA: TGTGCCAGCAGCCCTGCAGGGGCGGGTGGAAACACCATATATTTT
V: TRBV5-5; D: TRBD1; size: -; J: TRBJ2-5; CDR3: CASSLGQGQETQYF; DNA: TGTGCCAGCAGCTTGGGACAGGGACAAGAGACCCAGTACTTC
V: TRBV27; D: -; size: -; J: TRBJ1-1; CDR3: CASSFRPPQGGTEAFF; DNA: TGTGCCAGCAGTTTCCGGCCTCCCCAAGGCGGCACTGAAGCTTTCTTT
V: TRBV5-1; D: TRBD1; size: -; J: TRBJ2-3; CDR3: CASSLGQGGTDTQYF; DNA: TGCGCCAGCAGCTTGGGACAGGGAGGCACAGATACGCAGTATTTT